This TCR beta chain was retrieved from a study of cytomegalovirus exposure and HLA in healthy donors. The table lists this clone with a few counts. Its antigen is currently unknown. General study points: Prior analysis indicated that the majority of TCR beta V segments exhibited productivity approximately 87% or approximately 30% of the time. The study listed approximately 170 cytomegalovirus-associated TCR beta chains. Association of 15,000 to 20,000 TCR beta sequences with HLA alleles was found at 0.05 false discovery rate in a later analysis.

PCR primers comprised 60 Vbeta and 13 Jbeta primers. Measured with immunoSEQ multiplex PCR; TCRdb has only the in-frame clones, and not every one. The sample holds roughly 120,000 clones, approximately 15% seen once. Trimming stripped 1 base from V and 5 bases from J, with 9 bases between. Per germline, CDR1 LNHDA and CDR2 SQIVND (reference sequence). The CDR3 runs 14 residues. This receptor was obtained from a woman aged 18 to 35 in good health and CMV-seronegative. The gene calls are TRBV19 and TRBJ1-5; D is unclear. Sequences were obtained from PBMCs. CDR3 sequence reads: CASSIGPADQPQHF. The CDR3 coding sequence is TGTGCCAGTAGTATAGGCCCTGCGGATCAGCCCCAGCATTTT.